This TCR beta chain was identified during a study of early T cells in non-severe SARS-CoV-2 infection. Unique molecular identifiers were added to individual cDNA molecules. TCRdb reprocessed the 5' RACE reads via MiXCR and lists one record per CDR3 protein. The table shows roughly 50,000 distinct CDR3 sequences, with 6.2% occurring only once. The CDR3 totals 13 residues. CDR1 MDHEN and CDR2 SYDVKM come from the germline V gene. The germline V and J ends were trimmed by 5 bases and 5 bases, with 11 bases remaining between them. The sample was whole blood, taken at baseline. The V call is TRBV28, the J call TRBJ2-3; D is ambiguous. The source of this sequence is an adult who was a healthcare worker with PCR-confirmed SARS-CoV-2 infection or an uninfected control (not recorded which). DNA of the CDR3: TGTGCCAGCAGTCCCCGCCAGATAGATACGCAGTATTTT. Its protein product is CASSPRQIDTQYF.